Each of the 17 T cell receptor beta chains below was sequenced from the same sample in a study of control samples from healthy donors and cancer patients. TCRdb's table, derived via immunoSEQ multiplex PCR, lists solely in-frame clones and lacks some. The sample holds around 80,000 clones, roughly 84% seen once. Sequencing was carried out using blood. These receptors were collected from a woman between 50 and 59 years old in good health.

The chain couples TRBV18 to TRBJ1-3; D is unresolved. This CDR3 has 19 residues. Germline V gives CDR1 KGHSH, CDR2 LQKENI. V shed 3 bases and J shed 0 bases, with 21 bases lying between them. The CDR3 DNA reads TGTGCCAGCTCACCTACACCTAATCTCCAGGCCAACTCTGGAAACACCATATATTTT. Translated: CASSPTPNLQANSGNTIYF.

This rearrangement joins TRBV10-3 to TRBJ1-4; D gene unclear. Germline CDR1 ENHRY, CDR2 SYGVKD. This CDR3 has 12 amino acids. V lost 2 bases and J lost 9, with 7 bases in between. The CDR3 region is CAISESQQKLFF. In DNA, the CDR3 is TGTGCCATCAGTGAGAGTCAGCAAAAACTGTTTTTT.

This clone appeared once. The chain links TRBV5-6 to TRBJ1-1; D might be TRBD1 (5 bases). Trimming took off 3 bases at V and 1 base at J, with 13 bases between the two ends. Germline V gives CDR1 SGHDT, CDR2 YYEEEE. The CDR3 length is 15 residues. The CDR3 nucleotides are TGTGCCAGCAGCTCCAGGGCGTTGTGGAACACTGAAGCTTTCTTT. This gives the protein CASSSRALWNTEAFF.

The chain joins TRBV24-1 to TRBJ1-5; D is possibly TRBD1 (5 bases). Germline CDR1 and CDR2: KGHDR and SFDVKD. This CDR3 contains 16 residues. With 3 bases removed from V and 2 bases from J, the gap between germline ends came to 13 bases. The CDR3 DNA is TGTGCCACCAGTGATGACCGGGGACGGGGCAATCAGCCCCAGCATTTT. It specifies CATSDDRGRGNQPQHF.

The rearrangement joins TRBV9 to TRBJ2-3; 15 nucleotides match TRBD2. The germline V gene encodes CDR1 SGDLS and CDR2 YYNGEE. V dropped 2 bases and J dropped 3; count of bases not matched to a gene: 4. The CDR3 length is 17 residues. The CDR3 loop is CASSVRGLAGGTDTQYF. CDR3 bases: TGTGCCAGCAGCGTTCGGGGACTAGCGGGGGGTACAGATACGCAGTATTTT.

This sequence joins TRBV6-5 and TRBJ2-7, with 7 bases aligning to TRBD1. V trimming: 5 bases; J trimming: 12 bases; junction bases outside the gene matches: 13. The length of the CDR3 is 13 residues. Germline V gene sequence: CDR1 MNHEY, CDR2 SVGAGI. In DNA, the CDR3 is TGTGCCAGCAGTCCGGACAGGAGCCTCTCGACGTACTTC. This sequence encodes CASSPDRSLSTYF.

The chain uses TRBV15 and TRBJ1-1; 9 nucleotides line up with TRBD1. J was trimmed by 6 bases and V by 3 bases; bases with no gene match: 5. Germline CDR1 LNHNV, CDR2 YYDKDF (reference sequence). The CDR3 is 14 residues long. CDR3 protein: CATSSRDRVSEAFF. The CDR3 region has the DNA TGTGCCACCAGCAGCCGGGACAGGGTTTCTGAAGCTTTCTTT.

CDR3 sequence reads: CASSRDGLSTDTQYF. As DNA, the CDR3 is TGTGCCAGCAGTCGGGACGGGCTTAGCACAGATACGCAGTATTTT. The chain recombines TRBV2 with TRBJ2-3; either TRBD1 or TRBD2 may supply D (5 bases each). Per germline, CDR1 SNHLY and CDR2 FYNNEI. V shed 5 bases and J shed 0 bases, with 12 bases lying between them. The CDR3 has 15 amino acids.

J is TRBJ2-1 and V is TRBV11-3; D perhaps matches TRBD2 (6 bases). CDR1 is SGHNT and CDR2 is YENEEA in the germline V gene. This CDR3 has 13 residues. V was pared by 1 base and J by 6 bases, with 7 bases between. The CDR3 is CASSLGDSNEQFF. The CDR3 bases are TGTGCCAGCAGCTTAGGGGACTCCAATGAGCAGTTCTTC.

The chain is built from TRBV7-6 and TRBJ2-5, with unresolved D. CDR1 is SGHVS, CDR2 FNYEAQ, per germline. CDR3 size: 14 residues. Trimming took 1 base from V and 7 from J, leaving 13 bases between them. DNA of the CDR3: TGTGCCAGCAGCTTAGTTGCTCAGATTGGGACCCAGTACTTC. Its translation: CASSLVAQIGTQYF.

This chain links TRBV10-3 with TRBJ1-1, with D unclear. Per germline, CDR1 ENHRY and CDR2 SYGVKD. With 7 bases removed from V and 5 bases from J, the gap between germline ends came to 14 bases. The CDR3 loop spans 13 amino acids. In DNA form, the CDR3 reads TGTGCCATCACGTCCGGGTACGATACTGAAGCTTTCTTT. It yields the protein CAITSGYDTEAFF.

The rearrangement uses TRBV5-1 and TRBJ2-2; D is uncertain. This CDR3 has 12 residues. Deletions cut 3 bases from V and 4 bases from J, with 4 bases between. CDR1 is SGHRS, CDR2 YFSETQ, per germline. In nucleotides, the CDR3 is TGCGCCAGCAGCTACAGCACCGGGGAGCTGTTTTTT. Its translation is CASSYSTGELFF. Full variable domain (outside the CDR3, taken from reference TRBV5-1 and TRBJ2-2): KAGVTQTPRYLIKTRGQQVTLSCSPISGHRSVSWYQQTPGQGLQFLFEYFSETQRNKGNFPGRFSGRQFSNSRSEMNVSTLELGDSALYLCASSYSTGELFFGEGSRLTVL.

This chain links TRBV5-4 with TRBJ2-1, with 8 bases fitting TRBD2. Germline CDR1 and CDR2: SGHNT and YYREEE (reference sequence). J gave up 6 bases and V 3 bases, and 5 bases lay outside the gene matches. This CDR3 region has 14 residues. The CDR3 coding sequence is TGTGCCAGCAGCTCAACTAGCGGTGGCAATGAGCAGTTCTTC. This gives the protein CASSSTSGGNEQFF. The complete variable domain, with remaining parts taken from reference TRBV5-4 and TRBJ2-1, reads ETGVTQSPTHLIKTRGQQVTLRCSSQSGHNTVSWYQQALGQGPQFIFQYYREEENGRGNFPPRFSGLQFPNYSSELNVNALELDDSALYLCASSSTSGGNEQFFGPGTRLTVL.

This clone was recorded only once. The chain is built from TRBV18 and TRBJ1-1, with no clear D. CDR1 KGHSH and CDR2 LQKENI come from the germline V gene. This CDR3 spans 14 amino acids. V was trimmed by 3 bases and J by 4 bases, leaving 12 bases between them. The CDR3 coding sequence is TGTGCCAGCTCACCCGGGGTAAAGGGCACTGAAGCTTTCTTT. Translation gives CASSPGVKGTEAFF. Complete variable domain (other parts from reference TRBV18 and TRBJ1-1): NAGVMQNPRHLVRRRGQEARLRCSPMKGHSHVYWYRQLPEEGLKFMVYLQKENIIDESGMPKERFSAEFPKEGPSILRIQQVVRGDSAAYFCASSPGVKGTEAFFGQGTRLTVV.

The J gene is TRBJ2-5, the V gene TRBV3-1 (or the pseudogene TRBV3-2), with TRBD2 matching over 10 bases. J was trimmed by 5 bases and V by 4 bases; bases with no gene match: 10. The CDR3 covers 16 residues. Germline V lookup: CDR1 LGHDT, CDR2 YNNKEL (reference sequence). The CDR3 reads CASSPTTAGGTETQYF. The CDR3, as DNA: TGTGCCAGCAGCCCAACAACAGCGGGGGGGACTGAGACCCAGTACTTC.

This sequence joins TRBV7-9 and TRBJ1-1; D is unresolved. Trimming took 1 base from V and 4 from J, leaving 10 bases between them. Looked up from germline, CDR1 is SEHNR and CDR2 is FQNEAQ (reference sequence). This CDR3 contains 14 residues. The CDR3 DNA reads TGTGCCAGCAGCTTAGGAGCGGGAGCCACTGAAGCTTTCTTT. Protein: CASSLGAGATEAFF.

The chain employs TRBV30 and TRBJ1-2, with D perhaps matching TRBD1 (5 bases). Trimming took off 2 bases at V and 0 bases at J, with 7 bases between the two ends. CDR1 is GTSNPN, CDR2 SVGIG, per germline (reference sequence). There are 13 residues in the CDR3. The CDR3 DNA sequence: TGTGCCTGGAGTATGGGGCCTAACTATGGCTACACCTTC. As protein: CAWSMGPNYGYTF.